The next 26 T cell receptor beta chains were all read from a single sample in a study of cytomegalovirus exposure and HLA in healthy donors. The primer mix had 60 Vbeta and 13 Jbeta primers. Measured with immunoSEQ multiplex PCR; TCRdb has only the in-frame clones, and not every one. The sample includes 45,000 to 55,000 clones, 60% to 85% of them seen just once. Input material: PBMCs. The receptors originated from a man aged 30 to 45 in good health and CMV-seropositive.

The chain employs TRBV7-9 and TRBJ1-1, with D perhaps TRBD1 (5 bases). The ends were cut back, 4 bases at V and 4 bases at J, with 19 bases in the middle. This CDR3 is 16 amino acids long. Germline CDR1 reads SEHNR; CDR2 reads FQNEAQ (reference sequence). The CDR3 reads CASSSPPQGWSTEAFF. CDR3 DNA: TGTGCCAGCAGCTCGCCGCCTCAGGGATGGAGCACTGAAGCTTTCTTT.

This chain uses TRBV7-8 with TRBJ2-7, with TRBD2 matching over 8 bases. CDR1 is SGHVS and CDR2 is FQNEAQ in the germline V gene. Trimming cost V 3 bases and J 4 bases; bases outside gene matches: 11. The CDR3 is 16 amino acids. CDR3 in amino acids: CASSLGGAGGQYEQYF. The CDR3 coding sequence is TGTGCCAGCAGCTTGGGGGGGGCGGGGGGACAATACGAGCAGTACTTC.

The CDR3 DNA reads TGTGCCTGGAGTGTACTGCTGGAGAAGAATTCACCCCTCCACTTT. This gives the protein CAWSVLLEKNSPLHF. V is TRBV30 and J is TRBJ1-6, with D hard to call. Germline V gene data show CDR1 as GTSNPN and CDR2 as SVGIG (reference sequence). The CDR3 is 15 residues long. Trimming took 0 bases from V and 7 from J, leaving 13 bases between them.

The genes are TRBV7-8 and TRBJ2-3; 7 bases agree with TRBD2. Germline-derived CDR1 and CDR2 are SGHVS and FQNEAQ. V trimming: 1 base; J trimming: 4 bases; junction bases outside the gene matches: 8. The CDR3 runs 16 residues. CDR3 DNA sequence: TGTGCCAGCAGCTTAGGAGCCGGGGGGTTGGCAGATACGCAGTATTTT. Its protein product is CASSLGAGGLADTQYF.

The V and J genes are TRBV9 and TRBJ1-6, with D possibly TRBD1 on 5 matching bases. CDR3 size: 16 residues. The germline gives CDR1 SGDLS, CDR2 YYNGEE. V lost 4 bases and J lost 6, with 17 bases in between. The CDR3 sequence is CASSPQPRVSNSPLHF. The DNA for the CDR3 is TGTGCCAGCAGCCCCCAACCCAGGGTTAGTAATTCACCCCTCCACTTT. The full variable domain, in which reference TRBV9 and TRBJ1-6 provide the parts outside the CDR3, is DSGVTQTPKHLITATGQRVTLRCSPRSGDLSVYWYQQSLDQGLQFLIQYYNGEERAKGNILERFSAQQFPDLHSELNLSSLELGDSALYFCASSPQPRVSNSPLHFGNGTRLTVT.

V and J are TRBV5-4 and TRBJ2-4; D remains unclear. The CDR3 length is 12 residues. V shed 1 base and J shed 12 bases, with 11 bases lying between them. Germline V gene sequence: CDR1 SGHNT, CDR2 YYREEE (reference sequence). The CDR3 spells CASSLNEVTQYF. DNA of the CDR3: TGTGCCAGCAGCTTGAATGAGGTGACTCAGTACTTC.

The chain has TRBV28 and TRBJ2-3, with TRBD2 identical over 8 bases. Germline-derived CDR1 and CDR2 are MDHEN and SYDVKM. V shed 5 bases, J shed 0 bases, and the junction held 4 bases outside the gene matches. This CDR3 is built from 15 residues. The DNA of the CDR3 is TGTGCCAGCAGTCGCGGGGGGCCTAGCACAGATACGCAGTATTTT. This sequence encodes CASSRGGPSTDTQYF.

This rearrangement joins TRBV30 to TRBJ2-7; 7 positions match TRBD2. The length of the CDR3 is 11 residues. Germline CDR1 and CDR2: GTSNPN and SVGIG (reference sequence). Trimming took 3 bases from V and 6 from J; bases not matched to a gene: 2. CDR3 sequence (DNA): TGTGCCTGGAGCTGGGGGGGCGAGCAGTACTTC. Protein sequence: CAWSWGGEQYF.

This CDR3 reads CASSHLAGGSYNEQFF. DNA of the CDR3: TGTGCCAGCAGCCACCTAGCGGGGGGCAGCTACAATGAGCAGTTCTTC. J is TRBJ2-1 and V is TRBV7-3, with 11 positions matching TRBD2. The CDR3 sequence is 16 residues long. J lost 3 bases, V lost 5 bases, and 6 bases had no gene match. Looked up from germline, CDR1 is SGHTA and CDR2 is FQGTGA.

The chain links TRBV10-3 to TRBJ1-2; TRBD1 matches at 8 bases. The germline V gene encodes CDR1 ENHRY and CDR2 SYGVKD. This CDR3 comprises 14 residues. J was trimmed by 4 bases and V by 11 bases; bases with no gene match: 12. CDR3 DNA sequence: TGTGCCGTAATGAGGACAGGGATTAGCTATGGCTACACCTTC. Residues: CAVMRTGISYGYTF.

This chain connects TRBV28 to TRBJ1-2; D is undetermined. The germline V gene has CDR1 MDHEN and CDR2 SYDVKM. The CDR3 is made up of 16 amino acids. V lost 3 bases, J lost 3 bases, and 17 bases lay in between. Here the CDR3 DNA reads TGTGCCAGCAGTTTCCAGCGGGCAGCGACTCACTATGGCTACACCTTC. Translation: CASSFQRAATHYGYTF.

Only a few counts were recorded for this clone. The J gene is TRBJ1-5, the V gene TRBV7-3; the D gene is possibly TRBD1 (5 bases). There are 14 residues in the CDR3. Looked up from germline, CDR1 is SGHTA and CDR2 is FQGTGA. Trimming took 2 bases from V and 3 from J, leaving 8 bases between them. CDR3 nucleotides: TGTGCCAGCAGCTTAGACAGCACCAATCAGCCCCAGCATTTT. It is translated as CASSLDSTNQPQHF.

The chain joins TRBV6-5 to TRBJ1-1; 8 bases align to TRBD1. This CDR3 is 13 amino acids long. Germline CDR1 is MNHEY and CDR2 is SVGAGI. CDR3 region: CVTAGTGNTEAFF. The CDR3 DNA follows: TGTGTCACAGCCGGGACAGGGAACACTGAAGCTTTCTTT.

This clone was recorded once. The chain employs TRBV7-3 and TRBJ1-6; maybe TRBD1 (6 bases). CDR1 SGHTA and CDR2 FQGTGA come from the germline V gene. The CDR3 has 17 amino acids. With 1 base removed from V and 8 bases from J, the gap between germline ends came to 18 bases. The CDR3 is CASSLRATGIGDSPLHF. Written as DNA, the CDR3 is TGTGCCAGCAGCTTAAGGGCTACAGGGATTGGCGATTCACCCCTCCACTTT. Supplemented by reference TRBV7-3 and TRBJ1-6, the full variable domain reads GAGVSQTPSNKVTEKGKYVELRCDPISGHTALYWYRQSLGQGPEFLIYFQGTGAADDSGLPNDRFFAVRPEGSVSTLKIQRTERGDSAVYLCASSLRATGIGDSPLHFGNGTRLTVT.

The V call is TRBV10-3, the J call TRBJ2-2; D unresolved. Trimming left V 3 bases short and J 1 base short, with 9 bases between. CDR1 and CDR2 (germline): ENHRY, SYGVKD. The CDR3 contains 15 residues. In DNA form, the CDR3 reads TGTGCCATCAGTGATGGGCAGGAGAACACCGGGGAGCTGTTTTTT. Encoded protein: CAISDGQENTGELFF.

The chain recombines TRBV4-2 with TRBJ1-2, with 10 bases that match TRBD1. There are 15 residues in the CDR3. The junction had 14 bases not matched to a gene; V was cut back by 4 bases and J by 12 bases. CDR1 LGHNA and CDR2 YNFKEQ come from the germline V gene. CDR3 region: CASSLQPGTGEAHTF. CDR3 nucleotide sequence: TGTGCCAGCAGCCTACAACCCGGGACAGGGGAGGCACACACCTTC.

This chain connects TRBV28 to TRBJ1-1, with D hard to call. The V end lost 6 bases, the J end lost 5 bases, and 10 bases lay between the germline ends. The germline V gene encodes CDR1 MDHEN and CDR2 SYDVKM. The CDR3 extends over 12 amino acids. CDR3 nucleotides: TGTGCCAGCAGGCCTAGTGGGACTGAAGCTTTCTTT. Its translation: CASRPSGTEAFF.

This chain links TRBV5-1 with TRBJ2-1; a weak D match, TRBD2 (6 bases). CDR1 is SGHRS and CDR2 is YFSETQ in the germline V gene. CDR3 length equals 15 residues. Trimming took off 1 base at V and 7 bases at J, with 15 bases between the two ends. CDR3 sequence reads: CASSLMGGPGNEQFF. The CDR3, as DNA: TGCGCCAGCAGCTTGATGGGGGGACCTGGGAATGAGCAGTTCTTC.

V and J are TRBV19 and TRBJ2-7; 8 nucleotides align to TRBD1. With 5 bases clipped from V and 6 bases from J, the junction kept 9 bases outside the gene matches. CDR1 is LNHDA, CDR2 SQIVND, per germline (reference sequence). The CDR3 consists of 14 residues. In nucleotides, the CDR3 is TGTGCCAGTAGTCCCGGACAGGGCACGGTCGAGCAGTACTTC. Residues: CASSPGQGTVEQYF.

The V call is TRBV19, the J call TRBJ1-2; 7 bases match TRBD1. Germline trimming cut 6 bases from V and 1 base from J; bases unmatched to any gene: 2. CDR1 LNHDA and CDR2 SQIVND come from the germline V gene (reference sequence). The CDR3 runs to 13 residues. In DNA, the CDR3 is TGTGCCAGTAGACGACAGGGTAACTATGGCTACACCTTC. Translating it yields CASRRQGNYGYTF.

The chain carries TRBV2 and TRBJ2-2; 12 bases are a match to TRBD1. V was pared by 7 bases and J by 4 bases, with 4 bases of the junction left unmatched. This CDR3 comprises 15 residues. In germline, CDR1 is SNHLY, CDR2 FYNNEI. The CDR3 region has the DNA TGTGCCAGCACTGGGACAGGGGGCGGCACCGGGGAGCTGTTTTTT. This translates into CASTGTGGGTGELFF.

The chain carries TRBV29-1 and TRBJ1-2, with D unclear. Deletions cut 4 bases from V and 3 bases from J, with 18 bases between. The CDR3 spans 15 residues. The germline gives CDR1 SQVTM, CDR2 ANQGSEA. The CDR3 DNA reads as TGCAGCGTTGTGGGGTCAGAGAGGGTTTACTATGGCTACACCTTC. Translation: CSVVGSERVYYGYTF.

V usage is TRBV5-1 and J usage is TRBJ1-1, with D hard to call. Germline CDR1 and CDR2: SGHRS and YFSETQ. Trimming left V 0 bases short and J 1 base short, with 7 bases between. The CDR3 loop spans 14 amino acids. The DNA for the CDR3 is TGCGCCAGCAGCTTGGCCCCCGGGAACACTGAAGCTTTCTTT. Protein product: CASSLAPGNTEAFF.

The V call is TRBV9, the J call TRBJ1-3, with 9 positions matching TRBD1. J lost 3 bases, V lost 0 bases, and 4 bases had no gene match. The germline V gene encodes CDR1 SGDLS and CDR2 YYNGEE. This CDR3 region has 16 residues. CDR3 bases: TGTGCCAGCAGCGTAGTGGACAGGGGCGGTGGAAACACCATATATTTT. Translated, it gives CASSVVDRGGGNTIYF.

This clone has a handful of counts. The rearrangement joins TRBV6-5 to TRBJ2-6; D is perhaps TRBD1 (6 bases). Germline CDR1 MNHEY, CDR2 SVGAGI. V was pared by 6 bases and J by 1 base, with 10 bases between. There are 15 residues in the CDR3. CDR3 nucleotides: TGTGCCAGCAGAGCACAGGGTTCTGGGGCCAACGTCCTGACTTTC. Its translation is CASRAQGSGANVLTF.

The chain has TRBV7-9 and TRBJ2-5; 10 bases align to TRBD2. Unmatched junction bases numbered 6, after V lost 3 bases and J lost 2 bases. CDR3 length: 16 amino acids. Looked up from germline, CDR1 is SEHNR and CDR2 is FQNEAQ (reference sequence). In nucleotides, the CDR3 is TGTGCCAGCAGCTTTAGGAGCGGGGGGGCTCAAGAGACCCAGTACTTC. Its translation is CASSFRSGGAQETQYF.